Listed below are T cell receptor beta chains from one sample, sequenced in a study of regulatory T cells in long-lasting Graves disease. Each CDR3 protein is one row after TCRdb ran MiXCR on the multiplex PCR reads. The sample has under 400,000 distinct CDR3 sequences, over 15% seen once. This same sample was also taken into another study, of T cells in Graves' hyperthyroidism and ophthalmopathy.

Sequencing used peripheral blood mononuclear cells (PBMCs), obtained at new diagnosis, from a patient treated with antithyroid drugs. All receptors come from a man aged 35-49 years with Graves disease. Both conserved end residues are trimmed from each CDR3.

>TRBV7-3|TRBJ2-6
ATTGLGANVLT
>TRBV20-1|TRBJ1-5
SVTQGNQPQH
>TRBV5-1|TRBJ1-6
ASSFESSPLH
>TRBV5-1|TRBJ2-7
ASGMMVGGYEQY
>TRBV5-1|TRBJ2-3
ASSLRVGTDTQY
>TRBV6-2/TRBV6-3|TRBJ1-1
ASSYAGRARTEAF
>TRBV5-1|TRBJ2-1
ASRRPDLTSADNEQF
>TRBV6-2/TRBV6-3|TRBJ2-5
ASRPKPGLAGGYQETQY
>TRBV6-1|TRBJ1-5
ASQGPVLGNQPQH
>TRBV7-9|TRBJ2-5
ASSFLAGGSGGTQY
>TRBV29-1|TRBJ2-7
SVAAQQGAGSYEQY
>TRBV6-1|TRBJ1-4
ASGRVEKLF
>TRBV18|TRBJ1-1
ASSPLDRGLENTEAF
>TRBV7-3|TRBJ2-3
ASSFTGGGGTQY
>TRBV10-3|TRBJ1-2
AISRAGVYGYT
>TRBV19|TRBJ2-1
ASSITGQGIYEQF
>TRBV19|TRBJ2-7
ASRGVWDEQY
>TRBV6-1|TRBJ2-5
ASSVWSGGQETQY